This T cell receptor beta chain was captured in a study of cytomegalovirus exposure and HLA in healthy donors. Broader study findings: Researchers counted 150 to 200 TCR beta chains as cytomegalovirus-associated. A later analysis by the authors found several of the most significant clusters apparently linked to common viral pathogens.

Germline V CDR1 and CDR2: KGHSH, LQKENI. V lost 6 bases and J 4 bases, leaving 18 bases between the germline ends. This CDR3 has 15 residues. For this clone: Its specificity is unknown.

Vbeta (60) and Jbeta (13) primers were used in the PCR. How the authors handled the data: Some 11 million shared chains were among the 80 million or so unique TCR beta chains that a later analysis counted. Method: immunoSEQ multiplex PCR; TCRdb's copy keeps in-frame clones and lacks some. V and J calls plus clone size are reproduced from that table; the DNA served to infer D and trimming. The sample has about 150,000 clones; 79% are singletons. J is TRBJ1-1 and V is TRBV18; maybe TRBD1 (5 bases). The sequence was collected from a male donor in good health and CMV-seronegative. The source material was PBMCs. CDR3 nucleotides: TGTGCCAGCTCCCGACAGTCCGTAGCCGGCACTGAAGCTTTCTTT. This translates into CASSRQSVAGTEAFF.